This TCR beta chain appears in the sequencing data of a study of blood T cell repertoires in COVID-19. Across the whole study: Researchers got acute and convalescent COVID-19 samples from the United States, Italy and Spain. T cells, B-cell-depleted T cells, or PBMCs provided the cDNA or gDNA that served as material.

V gave up 5 bases and J gave up 5 bases, with 15 bases separating them. Germline V CDR1 and CDR2: SEHNR, FQNEAQ (reference sequence). The CDR3 is 14 residues long. Per the original methods: Nucleated cell counts were estimated from reference gene primer amplification. Only in-frame clones appear in the TCRdb table, and some are missing; sequencing was by immunoSEQ multiplex PCR. That table gives V, J and clone size, and the DNA gave D and trimming. The sample gives 250,000 or so clones, 80% to 85% of which show up once; less than 3.5% is in the top ten. The chain joins TRBV7-9 to TRBJ2-5; TRBD2 is a possible D gene (5 bases). This clonotype was obtained from a woman under 30 with acute or convalescent COVID-19. Sequenced: peripheral blood. The CDR3 DNA reads TGTGCCAGCAGCGATAGGGAGTTCCGGGAGACCCAGTACTTC. Its translation: CASSDREFRETQYF. The full variable domain, its missing parts supplied by reference TRBV7-9 and TRBJ2-5, is DTGVSQNPRHKITKRGQNVTFRCDPISEHNRLYWYRQTLGQGPEFLTYFQNEAQLEKSRLLSDRFSAERPKGSFSTLEIQRTEQGDSAMYLCASSDREFRETQYFGPGTRLLVL.